One and the same sample provided the 16 T cell receptor beta chains below, sequenced in a study of shared T cell receptors in the human thymus. Sequenced by immunoSEQ multiplex PCR; TCRdb stores in-frame clones only, minus some. Here the sample spans about 660,000 clones, more than 75% being singletons. These records were also assigned to another study, of human thymus T cells.

The sequencing sample was made of thymocytes. These receptors came from a boy in the first two years of life with a congenital heart defect.

V gene TRBV6-4 combines with J gene TRBJ1-2; TRBD1 agrees at 7 bases. Germline V gene sequence: CDR1 MRHNA, CDR2 SNTAGT. Trimming cost V 7 bases and J 2 bases; bases outside gene matches: 16. This CDR3 spans 17 amino acids. The CDR3: CASTMDRKSPPNYGYTF. The CDR3 DNA reads as TGTGCCAGCACCATGGACAGGAAGTCCCCACCAAACTATGGCTACACCTTC.

This clone is a singleton in its sample. The DNA of the CDR3 is TGTGCCAGCAGCCCGCAGACTGGTCGATACGAGCAGTACTTC. It codes for CASSPQTGRYEQYF. This sequence joins TRBV7-8 and TRBJ2-7; D gene uncertain. The ends were cut back, 5 bases at V and 4 bases at J, with 15 bases in the middle. Germline CDR1 SGHVS, CDR2 FQNEAQ. The length of the CDR3 is 14 residues.

The rearrangement uses TRBV4-2 and TRBJ2-1, with D possibly matching TRBD2 (6 bases). Between the trimmed V and J ends, which lost 4 bases and 5 bases, there was a span of 12 bases. This CDR3 has 14 residues. The germline CDR1 and CDR2 sequences are LGHNA and YNFKEQ. DNA of the CDR3: TGTGCCAGCAGCCCCCCGGCGGGGAACAATGAGCAGTTCTTC. Residues: CASSPPAGNNEQFF.

The V gene is TRBV18, the J gene TRBJ1-5, with 10 positions matching TRBD1. Trimming cost V 3 bases and J 2 bases; bases outside gene matches: 4. The CDR3 runs 16 residues. Germline CDR1 and CDR2: KGHSH and LQKENI. CDR3 protein: CASSPGQGFGNQPQHF. DNA of the CDR3: TGTGCCAGCTCACCGGGACAGGGGTTCGGCAATCAGCCCCAGCATTTT.

This clone was seen only once. The genes are TRBV19 and TRBJ2-2; D is possibly TRBD2 (6 bases). The V gene lost 2 bases and the J gene lost 0 bases, with 7 bases spanning the gap. The CDR3 is 15 amino acids. Germline-derived CDR1 and CDR2 are LNHDA and SQIVND (reference sequence). This chain's CDR3 is CASSIQRANTGELFF. In DNA, the CDR3 is TGTGCCAGTAGTATACAGCGGGCGAACACCGGGGAGCTGTTTTTT.

The genes are TRBV27 and TRBJ1-2; D perhaps matches TRBD1 (5 bases). Germline CDR1 reads MNHEY; CDR2 reads SMNVEV (reference sequence). The CDR3 totals 13 residues. Deletions cut 4 bases from V and 3 bases from J, with 9 bases between. The CDR3 sequence: CASSSQDYYGYTF. The CDR3 DNA reads as TGTGCCAGCAGTTCACAGGATTACTATGGCTACACCTTC.

The chain is built from TRBV19 and TRBJ2-5, with 15 bases lining up with TRBD2. Per the germline V gene, CDR1 is LNHDA and CDR2 is SQIVND (reference sequence). V dropped 4 bases and J dropped 5; count of bases not matched to a gene: 14. The CDR3 contains 19 residues. The CDR3 DNA follows: TGTGCCAGTAGTACCACGCCGGGACTAGCGGGAGGTCGTCGGGAGACCCAGTACTTC. This gives the protein CASSTTPGLAGGRRETQYF. The full variable domain, completed using reference TRBV19 and TRBJ2-5, is DGGITQSPKYLFRKEGQNVTLSCEQNLNHDAMYWYRQDPGQGLRLIYYSQIVNDFQKGDIAEGYSVSREKKESFPLTVTSAQKNPTAFYLCASSTTPGLAGGRRETQYFGPGTRLLVL.

V is TRBV27 and J is TRBJ2-7; a possible D gene is TRBD2 (5 bases). This CDR3 is built from 13 residues. CDR1 and CDR2 (germline): MNHEY, SMNVEV (reference sequence). V shed 5 bases and J shed 1 base, with 9 bases lying between them. The CDR3 nucleotides are TGTGCCAGCAGTAGTAGCGCGTCCTACGAGCAGTACTTC. Translated, it gives CASSSSASYEQYF.

The gene calls are TRBV29-1 and TRBJ1-1; D not resolved. This CDR3 spans 13 amino acids. V lost 3 bases, J lost 1 base, and 9 bases lay in between. Germline CDR1 SQVTM, CDR2 ANQGSEA. The CDR3 reads CSVDEVGNTEAFF. The CDR3 DNA is TGCAGCGTTGACGAGGTCGGGAACACTGAAGCTTTCTTT. Variable domain in full (rest from reference TRBV29-1 and TRBJ1-1): SAVISQKPSRDICQRGTSLTIQCQVDSQVTMMFWYRQQPGQSLTLIATANQGSEATYESGFVIDKFPISRPNLTFSTLTVSNMSPEDSSIYLCSVDEVGNTEAFFGQGTRLTVV.

V and J are TRBV5-6 and TRBJ1-3; D not resolved. The CDR3 consists of 14 residues. V was pared by 4 bases and J by 3 bases, with 11 bases between. Germline lookup yields CDR1 SGHDT and CDR2 YYEEEE. In DNA, the CDR3 is TGTGCCAGCAGCCAGAAGAGGCATGGAAACACCATATATTTT. This codes for CASSQKRHGNTIYF.

This clone was seen once. CDR3 loop: CASSFSGTGGSYNEQFF. CDR3 nucleotides: TGTGCCAGCAGCTTCTCCGGGACAGGAGGCTCCTACAATGAGCAGTTCTTC. This chain connects TRBV7-9 to TRBJ2-1; 8 bases fit TRBD1. From germline, CDR1 is SEHNR and CDR2 FQNEAQ (reference sequence). The trim removed 3 bases at V and 0 bases at J, leaving 7 bases unmatched. The CDR3 length is 17 residues.

The genes are TRBV19 and TRBJ2-1, with TRBD2 matching 11 bases. The CDR3 covers 18 residues. J gave up 4 bases and V 3 bases, and 11 bases lay outside the gene matches. Germline loops: CDR1 LNHDA, CDR2 SQIVND (reference sequence). The CDR3 DNA reads TGTGCCAGTAGTATTCGGCCCCCCCGACTAGCGGGATACAATGAGCAGTTCTTC. It specifies CASSIRPPRLAGYNEQFF.

CDR3 residues: CAARGGRIYEQYF. CDR3 nucleotide sequence: TGTGCCGCCCGTGGAGGGAGAATCTACGAGCAGTACTTC. The chain recombines TRBV6-1 with TRBJ2-7, with D tentatively TRBD2 (6 bases). V was cut by 11 bases and J by 3 bases, with 17 bases left in between. The CDR3 sequence is 13 residues long. Germline V CDR1 and CDR2: MNHNS, SASEGT.

The V call is TRBV2, the J call TRBJ2-1; 13 bases match TRBD2. Trimming cost V 2 bases and J 2 bases; bases outside gene matches: 12. The germline gives CDR1 SNHLY, CDR2 FYNNEI. The CDR3 length is 20 residues. CDR3 sequence reads: CASSESPGLAGYRAYNEQFF. The CDR3 nucleotides read TGTGCCAGCAGTGAAAGTCCGGGACTAGCGGGATATCGCGCCTACAATGAGCAGTTCTTC. The entire variable domain, with the rest obtained from reference TRBV2 and TRBJ2-1, is as follows: EPEVTQTPSHQVTQMGQEVILRCVPISNHLYFYWYRQILGQKVEFLVSFYNNEISEKSEIFDDQFSVERPDGSNFTLKIRSTKLEDSAMYFCASSESPGLAGYRAYNEQFFGPGTRLTVL.

The V gene is TRBV9, the J gene TRBJ1-1, with TRBD1 as a possible D gene (5 bases). This CDR3 has 15 residues. With 0 bases removed from V and 4 bases from J, the gap between germline ends came to 13 bases. CDR1 is SGDLS, CDR2 YYNGEE, per germline. The CDR3 DNA sequence: TGTGCCAGCAGCGTAGGGGGCCCTCGTGGCACTGAAGCTTTCTTT. Its protein is CASSVGGPRGTEAFF.

The rearrangement joins TRBV13 to TRBJ2-5, with 10 bases identical to TRBD2. The germline gives CDR1 PRHDT, CDR2 FYEKMQ (reference sequence). J gave up 7 bases and V 3 bases, and 11 bases lay outside the gene matches. The CDR3 totals 16 residues. This chain's CDR3 is CASSLASGSLSGTQYF. The CDR3 DNA sequence: TGTGCCAGCAGCTTGGCTAGCGGGAGCCTCTCCGGGACCCAGTACTTC.